What follows are 13 T cell receptor beta chains derived from one specimen sequenced in a study of early T cells in non-severe SARS-CoV-2 infection. One entry per CDR3 protein results from TCRdb running MiXCR on the 5' RACE reads. The table shows tens of thousands of distinct CDR3 sequences, with about 12% occurring only once. The sequencing used whole blood, collected at baseline. The receptors originated from an adult who was a healthcare worker with PCR-confirmed SARS-CoV-2 infection or an uninfected control (not recorded which).

This clonotype has a handful of counts. This rearrangement joins TRBV18 to TRBJ2-1; a possible D gene is TRBD2 (5 bases). V was cut by 5 bases and J by 0 bases, with 11 bases left in between. Germline lookup yields CDR1 KGHSH and CDR2 LQKENI. This CDR3 is built from 15 residues. The CDR3 spells CASSTSGSSYNEQFF. CDR3 nucleotides: TGTGCCAGCTCAACGAGCGGAAGCTCCTACAATGAGCAGTTCTTC.

This clonotype was counted ten times or more. The rearrangement uses TRBV11-2 and TRBJ2-7; D gene ambiguous. The CDR3 totals 14 residues. The ends were cut back, 5 bases at V and 4 bases at J, with 15 bases in the middle. Germline V gives CDR1 SGHAT, CDR2 FQNNGV. The CDR3, as DNA: TGTGCCAGCAGCCTCCTGGGTGGTGTTTACGAGCAGTACTTC. Protein: CASSLLGGVYEQYF.

At least ten counts were recorded for this clonotype. The chain links TRBV29-1 to TRBJ2-7, with 9 bases fitting TRBD1. There are 15 residues in the CDR3. From germline, CDR1 is SQVTM and CDR2 ANQGSEA. With V trimmed by 4 bases and J by 6 bases, 13 bases remained unmatched. CDR3 bases: TGCAGCGTTGCAACCGGGACAGGGAGGCTCGCCGAGCAGTACTTC. Translated: CSVATGTGRLAEQYF.

This chain joins TRBV5-1 and TRBJ1-5, with 11 bases identical to TRBD1. Looked up from germline, CDR1 is SGHRS and CDR2 is YFSETQ. V was clipped by 4 bases and J by 6 bases; unmatched bases: 6. The CDR3 loop spans 15 amino acids. Here the CDR3 DNA reads TGCGCCAGCAGCCTTGGACAGGGGGCTGGTCAGCCCCAGCATTTT. Translated: CASSLGQGAGQPQHF.

This clonotype was observed many times. The chain has TRBV7-2 and TRBJ2-5; tentative D call: TRBD1 (5 bases). CDR3 length equals 15 residues. Germline assignment: CDR1 SGHTA and CDR2 FQGNSA. Trimming left V 7 bases short and J 4 bases short, with 19 bases between. The DNA for the CDR3 is TGTGCCAGCACTGACAGAACCAACCCTGGAGAGACCCAGTACTTC. This encodes CASTDRTNPGETQYF.

This clonotype has a handful of counts. V gene TRBV5-1 combines with J gene TRBJ1-1; possible D gene TRBD1, 5 bases. This CDR3 is built from 13 residues. From germline, CDR1 is SGHRS and CDR2 YFSETQ. The germline V and J ends were trimmed by 4 bases and 0 bases, with 7 bases remaining between them. The CDR3 spells CASSRQMNTEAFF. Written as DNA, the CDR3 is TGCGCCAGCAGCCGACAGATGAACACTGAAGCTTTCTTT.

The rearrangement uses TRBV5-1 and TRBJ1-1; D gene unclear. This CDR3 has 15 amino acids. Germline values: CDR1 SGHRS, CDR2 YFSETQ. V gave up 5 bases and J gave up 4 bases, with 18 bases separating them. The CDR3 DNA follows: TGCGCCAGCAGGAACCGAACCTCCTCGGGCACTGAAGCTTTCTTT. Translated: CASRNRTSSGTEAFF.

This clonotype occurred a few times. This chain links TRBV5-4 with TRBJ2-3; D possibly corresponds to TRBD1 (7 bases). Germline V gene sequence: CDR1 SGHNT, CDR2 YYREEE (reference sequence). The CDR3 runs to 16 residues. The V gene lost 0 bases and the J gene lost 0 bases, with 11 bases spanning the gap. CDR3 loop: CASSLAGGPSTDTQYF. Written as DNA, the CDR3 is TGTGCCAGCAGCTTGGCAGGGGGGCCTAGCACAGATACGCAGTATTTT.

This clonotype was recorded a few times. At one boundary the junction diverges from the germline segment, which might be a read error. The gene calls are TRBV7-7 and TRBJ2-2; maybe TRBD1 (5 bases). This CDR3 is built from 14 residues. Per germline, CDR1 SSHAT and CDR2 FNYEAQ (reference sequence). The CDR3 loop reads CASSPSTAPGELFF. The CDR3 coding sequence is TGTGCTAGCAGCCCGTCGACAGCCCCCGGGGAGCTGTTTTTT. Full variable domain (remainder filled in from reference TRBV7-7 and TRBJ2-2): GAGVSQSPRYKVTKRGQDVTLRCDPISSHATLYWYQQALGQGPEFLTYFNYEAQPDKSGLPSDRFSAERPEGSISTLTIQRTEQRDSAMYRCASSPSTAPGELFFGEGSRLTVL.

The sample holds a few counts of this clonotype. The chain joins TRBV5-1 to TRBJ2-1, with no clear D. The CDR3 extends over 11 amino acids. With 4 bases removed from V and 9 bases from J, the gap between germline ends came to 8 bases. Germline CDR1 reads SGHRS; CDR2 reads YFSETQ. The CDR3 region is CASSAPGEQFF. The CDR3 region has the DNA TGCGCCAGCAGCGCACCGGGTGAGCAGTTCTTC.

This clonotype has just a few counts. The chain couples TRBV12-3 or TRBV12-4 to TRBJ2-3; TRBD2 is a possible D gene (5 bases). The CDR3 has 12 residues. V was trimmed by 8 bases and J by 2 bases, leaving 8 bases between them. The CDR3 is CASGSPTDTQYF. As DNA, the CDR3 is TGTGCCAGCGGGAGTCCCACAGATACGCAGTATTTT.

V gene TRBV28 combines with J gene TRBJ2-7; maybe TRBD1 (5 bases). V gave up 6 bases and J gave up 4 bases, with 13 bases separating them. Germline V lookup: CDR1 MDHEN, CDR2 SYDVKM. This CDR3 region has 13 residues. The CDR3 DNA sequence: TGTGCCAGCAGCCGCAGGGATCAATACGAGCAGTACTTC. Protein: CASSRRDQYEQYF.

In this sample, this clonotype turned up many times. The CDR3 DNA follows: TGCAGCGTTGTCACAGATTCTAACTATGGCTACACCTTC. It encodes CSVVTDSNYGYTF. The chain recombines TRBV29-1 with TRBJ1-2; D call uncertain. Per the germline V gene, CDR1 is SQVTM and CDR2 is ANQGSEA. The CDR3 covers 13 residues. Trimming removed 4 bases at V and 0 bases at J, with 9 bases between.